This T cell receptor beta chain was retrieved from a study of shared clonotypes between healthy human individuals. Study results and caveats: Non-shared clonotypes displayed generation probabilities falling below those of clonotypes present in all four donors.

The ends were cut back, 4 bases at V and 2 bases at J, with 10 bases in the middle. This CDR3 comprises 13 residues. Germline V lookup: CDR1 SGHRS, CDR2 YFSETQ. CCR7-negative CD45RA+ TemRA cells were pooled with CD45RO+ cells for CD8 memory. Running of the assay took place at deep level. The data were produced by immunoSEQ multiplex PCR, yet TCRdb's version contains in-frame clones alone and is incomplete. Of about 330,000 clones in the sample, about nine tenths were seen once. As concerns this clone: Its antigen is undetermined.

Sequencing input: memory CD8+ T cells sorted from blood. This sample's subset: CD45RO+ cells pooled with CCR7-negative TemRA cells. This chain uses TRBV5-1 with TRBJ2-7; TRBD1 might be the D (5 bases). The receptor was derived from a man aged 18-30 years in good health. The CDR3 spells CASSEQVAYEQYF. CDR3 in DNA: TGCGCCAGCAGCGAACAGGTTGCCTACGAGCAGTACTTC.